This T cell receptor beta chain was identified in a study of blood T cells in healthy people across ages. Trimming took off 0 bases at V and 2 bases at J, with 9 bases between the two ends. The CDR3 has 15 residues. In germline, CDR1 is LGHNA, CDR2 YSLEER. Study-level results: With unsorted PBMCs, a conclusive comparison of naive versus antigen-experienced cells was not possible. There was no known CMV status for donors, so expanded clonotype changes were possibly confounded.

This clonotype was counted many times. Its antigen is not known. It was with a sample-barcoded 5' primer and a J-beta primer mix that a second PCR of roughly 6 to 12 cycles was run. A minimum of 3 million CDR3-containing paired-end reads was obtained for each sample. Each CDR3 protein gets one entry after TCRdb re-called the 5' RACE reads with MiXCR. Among about 640,000 distinct CDR3 sequences listed, approximately 30% were seen once. J is TRBJ2-3 and V is TRBV4-3, with D uncertain. The sample taken for sequencing was blood. This receptor was taken from a woman older than 75 in good health. As DNA, the CDR3 is TGCGCCAGCAGCCAAGATCCGGCCGCCACAGATACGCAGTATTTT. This encodes CASSQDPAATDTQYF.